This T cell receptor (beta chain) was captured in a study of T cells in narcolepsy. Study results and limitations: No autoreactive T cell clone sequences appeared in some memory CD4+ repertoires. Same-patient CSF and blood CD4+ T cell clonotypes included HCRT-specific and TRIB2-specific autoreactive ones. Healthy controls reportedly lacked the autoreactive clonotypes serially found in patients' blood.

Assay: immunoSEQ multiplex PCR; the TCRdb copy retains only in-frame clones and omits some. The sample carries about 15,000 clones, approximately 83% recorded once. With regard to this clone: Its target is unknown.

The sequence was collected from a human donor in good health. The sequenced material came from memory (CD45RA-) CD4+ T cells from blood.

CDR3 nucleotides: TGTGCCAGCGAGGCGGTACTTTTGTTCGGGACTGTTAATTCACCCCTCCACTTT. Its translation is CASEAVLLFGTVNSPLHF. V is TRBV2 and J is TRBJ1-6; TRBD1 is a possible D gene (5 bases). Trimming pared 8 bases from V and 6 bases from J, leaving 26 bases between. The CDR3 length is 18 residues. CDR1 SNHLY and CDR2 FYNNEI come from the germline V gene.